This T cell receptor beta chain was captured in a study of T cell clones after liver transplantation (dated by TCRdb to the late 2010s). About the full investigation: ITN030ST, the source of the samples, was a randomized trial that attempted immunosuppression withdrawal within 2 years of liver transplantation. Donor-reactive T cell clones were identified by TCRbeta sequencing after a pre-transplant mixed lymphocyte reaction and then tracked in post-transplant blood. Third party-reactive TCRbeta sequences from pre-transplant MLRs were also identified as an antigen-independent comparator for donor-reactive sequences. Three of the eight recipients were HCV-positive; the others were transplanted for non-autoimmune, non-viral indications. Subjects received no induction therapy and standard immunosuppression until randomization at 12-24 months post-transplant. Tolerance was defined as complete withdrawal of immunosuppression for at least one year without a rise in liver enzymes beyond twice the upper limit of normal. Blood samples were collected pre-transplant, then pre-randomization ahead of withdrawal, and finally post-randomization once withdrawal had either been completed or failed. The studied cohort comprised 8 liver transplant recipients, 3 classified as tolerant and 5 as non-tolerant. Beyond this particular receptor, the publication reports: Donor-reactive sequences decreased more than third party-reactive sequences, which suggests partial antigen-specific deletion that was not related to withdrawal success. Because allograft tissue specimens were not available, migration of donor-reactive T cells into the graft, rather than deletion, may have occurred. Low numbers of available donor cells limited the measurable donor-reactive repertoire in a couple of subjects. In most of the 8 subjects, regardless of tolerance or HCV status, circulating donor-reactive CD4 TCRbeta sequences dropped significantly post-transplant. After accounting for repertoire turnover, donor-reactive detection was significantly reduced in 7 of 8 subjects for CD4 and 8 of 8 for CD8. The conclusions were preliminary, being limited by small, heterogeneous patient numbers and by non-standardized post-transplant time points.

The V end gives up 4 bases and the J end 3 bases, leaving 5 bases in the junction not matched to a gene. The germline V gene gives CDR1 as MNHNS and CDR2 as SASEGT. CDR3 length: 15 amino acids, cysteine to phenylalanine. The kept DNA is CDR3 alone, 45 bases in frame from the first base. Frozen genomic DNA underwent high-throughput TCRbeta CDR3 sequencing by immunoSEQ, including PCR amplification, mapping, bias correction and internal controls. Per the authors' processing: Only productive rearrangements were retained, with each unique TCRbeta sequence defined by its CDR3 nucleotide sequence together with its V and J gene. For a sequence to be called donor-reactive, it needed a frequency of at least 0.01% and at least 5-fold expansion in CFSE-low cells compared with unstimulated pre-transplant cells. Per-subject minimum frequency thresholds, based on the lowest-template unstimulated sample, ensured at least 90% detection power. Repertoire turnover was measured by Jensen-Shannon divergence between the top 1000 TCRbeta sequences post- and pre-transplant. Two-sided Fisher's exact tests were used to test for changes in how often donor-reactive sequences were detected. TCRdb carries this immuneACCESS record with in-frame sequences only. Its versions omit some clonotypes, under half of them owing to an unresolved V gene in the studies checked, with the rest unexplained. V and J calls plus clone size are reproduced from that table; the DNA served to infer D and trimming. The sample includes 98,000 or so clones, with 82% observed a single time. The ten largest clones add up to around 0.94% of the sample.

A word on this clone: Its antigen has not been determined. Base-call qualities are not available, and no considerably larger clone is one nucleotide away.

This sample's time point label indicates: pre-transplant. Thawed unstimulated PBMCs were stained for CD3, CD4 and CD8 and FACS-sorted into CD3+CD4+ and CD3+CD8+ populations. Randomization to immunosuppression withdrawal applied to every one of the 8 studied subjects. Genomic DNA was isolated with the Qiagen DNeasy Blood and Tissue Kit. The rearranged chain carries TRBV6-1 and TRBJ1-4; 7 nucleotides in the junction match TRBD1. The TCR comes from a human donor who received a liver transplant. Sequenced material: CD4+ T cells from blood, taken before liver transplant. The CDR3 loop reads CASSGRGNSNEKLFF. The sequenced DNA is TGTGCCAGCAGTGGCAGGGGGAATTCTAATGAAAAACTGTTTTTT.